These T cell receptor beta chains were read from a single sample in a study of T-cell reconstitution after alpha-beta-depleted transplantation in children. TCRdb re-called the PCR reads with MiXCR, one entry per CDR3 protein. Counted here are about 370,000 distinct CDR3 sequences, around 21% occurring once; the ten biggest clones make up around 3.9%. Sequencing was performed on PBMCs from the stem cell graft donor, taken from the stem cell graft. These receptors all come from a human donor who donated a stem cell graft to a child with acute myeloid leukemia. The CDR3 runs from the conserved cysteine through the conserved F or W. D genes are given only for firm matches. Only some rows state a clone size, as once, few, many or a class for expanded clones.

size,D,V,J,CDR3,DNA
few,TRBD1,TRBV20-1,TRBJ2-3,CSARESGQVFGDTQYF,TGCAGTGCTAGAGAATCGGGACAGGTTTTTGGAGATACGCAGTATTTT
-,-,TRBV7-6,TRBJ1-5,CASSLAGPEPQHF,TGTGCCAGCAGCTTAGCGGGACCGGAGCCCCAGCATTTT
few,TRBD2,TRBV9,TRBJ2-5,CASSLLAGGLQETQYF,TGTGCCAGCAGCTTGTTAGCGGGAGGCCTACAAGAGACCCAGTACTTC
many,TRBD2,TRBV12-3/TRBV12-4,TRBJ2-5,CASSSRLAGVETQYF,TGTGCCAGCAGTTCCCGACTAGCGGGAGTAGAGACCCAGTACTTC
few,-,TRBV15,TRBJ2-7,CATSRDRGTGYEQYF,TGTGCCACCAGCAGAGATCGGGGGACCGGCTACGAGCAGTACTTC
-,-,TRBV4-2,TRBJ1-5,CASSQGAQGSNQPQHF,TGTGCCAGCAGCCAAGGTGCACAGGGTAGCAATCAGCCCCAGCATTTT
-,TRBD1,TRBV28,TRBJ1-5,CASSRQGDLSNSNQPQHF,TGTGCCAGCAGTCGACAGGGGGATTTGTCAAATAGCAATCAGCCCCAGCATTTT
many,-,TRBV7-3,TRBJ2-5,CASSIGSRETQYF,TGTGCCAGCAGCATAGGTTCCCGAGAGACCCAGTACTTC
many,TRBD2,TRBV20-1,TRBJ2-1,CSARKLAAYNEQFF,TGCAGTGCTAGAAAGCTAGCGGCCTACAATGAGCAGTTCTTC
-,-,TRBV20-1,TRBJ2-1,CSAPTGTVGEQFF,TGCAGTGCTCCGACTGGTACCGTGGGTGAGCAGTTCTTC
-,TRBD2,TRBV7-6,TRBJ2-7,CASSLAGAGGYYEQYF,TGTGCCAGCAGCCTGGCGGGAGCGGGTGGATACTACGAGCAGTACTTC
few,TRBD2,TRBV15,TRBJ2-1,CATSRAGLASNEQFF,TGTGCCACCAGCAGAGCGGGACTAGCAAGCAATGAGCAGTTCTTC
many,TRBD1,TRBV29-1,TRBJ1-5,CSVPAATGGLNQPQHF,TGCAGCGTTCCGGCCGCCACAGGGGGCCTCAATCAGCCCCAGCATTTT
few,-,TRBV24-1,TRBJ2-1,CATSDVSGPGNEQFF,TGTGCCACCAGTGATGTGAGTGGGCCGGGGAATGAGCAGTTCTTC
-,TRBD1,TRBV18,TRBJ1-5,CASSPREGQGIVQPQHF,TGTGCCAGCTCACCACGGGAGGGACAGGGGATCGTTCAGCCCCAGCATTTT
few,TRBD1,TRBV6-5,TRBJ2-5,CASSYSQGRETQYF,TGTGCCAGCAGTTATTCACAGGGGAGAGAGACCCAGTACTTC
many,-,TRBV10-3,TRBJ1-1,CAISDETQAFF,TGTGCCATCAGTGATGAGACCCAAGCTTTCTTT
-,-,TRBV5-1,TRBJ2-5,CASRKNGYQETQYF,TGCGCCAGCAGAAAGAACGGGTACCAAGAGACCCAGTACTTC
-,TRBD2,TRBV12-3/TRBV12-4,TRBJ2-3,CASSPDRTSGHTDTQYF,TGTGCCAGCAGTCCGGATCGGACTAGCGGTCACACAGATACGCAGTATTTT
-,-,TRBV12-3/TRBV12-4,TRBJ1-4,CASSPTGSNEKLFF,TGTGCCAGCAGTCCTACAGGCAGTAATGAAAAACTGTTTTTT
many,-,TRBV29-1,TRBJ2-5,CSAGAGETQYF,TGCAGCGCGGGAGCCGGGGAGACCCAGTACTTC
-,TRBD1,TRBV29-1,TRBJ2-7,CSYSDRAGEQYF,TGCAGCTACTCGGACAGGGCGGGCGAGCAGTACTTC
many,-,TRBV21-1,TRBJ2-1,CAVGYEQFF,TGTGCCGTCGGGTATGAGCAGTTCTTC
few,-,TRBV25-1,TRBJ2-1,CASSESTDYRHEQFF,TGTGCCAGCAGTGAATCAACGGATTACCGGCATGAGCAGTTCTTC
few,-,TRBV15,TRBJ2-1,CATSRDQPRSSYNEQFF,TGTGCCACCAGCAGAGATCAACCTAGGAGCTCCTACAATGAGCAGTTCTTC
few,TRBD2,TRBV27,TRBJ2-7,CASSGLAGYYEQYF,TGTGCCAGCAGTGGGCTAGCGGGTTACTACGAGCAGTACTTC
-,-,TRBV7-9,TRBJ2-7,CASSLGDRSWEQYF,TGTGCCAGCAGCTTAGGCGACAGGTCTTGGGAGCAGTACTTC
-,TRBD2,TRBV7-3,TRBJ2-3,CASSWVAGGTDTQYF,TGTGCCAGCAGCTGGGTAGCGGGAGGCACAGATACGCAGTATTTT
many,-,TRBV20-1,TRBJ2-7,CSARGARDEQYF,TGCAGTGCCAGAGGGGCCAGGGACGAGCAGTACTTC
few,TRBD1,TRBV10-3,TRBJ1-2,CAISTGVGYTF,TGTGCCATCAGCACAGGGGTTGGCTACACCTTC
-,-,TRBV7-2,TRBJ2-7,CASSLARGTYEQYF,TGTGCCAGCAGCTTAGCACGGGGCACCTACGAGCAGTACTTC
few,TRBD1,TRBV7-2,TRBJ1-3,CASSQGGLSSGNTIYF,TGTGCCAGCAGCCAGGGGGGGCTAAGCTCTGGAAACACCATATATTTT
many,TRBD2,TRBV6-5,TRBJ2-1,CASSRGTSWDEQFF,TGTGCCAGCAGTAGGGGGACTAGCTGGGATGAGCAGTTCTTC
many,-,TRBV20-1,TRBJ2-1,CSASANYLDEQFF,TGCAGTGCTAGTGCCAACTATCTGGATGAGCAGTTCTTC
-,TRBD1,TRBV12-3/TRBV12-4,TRBJ2-5,CASSLTGAVQETQYF,TGTGCCAGCAGTTTAACAGGGGCGGTCCAAGAGACCCAGTACTTC
once,-,TRBV27,TRBJ2-3,CASSLLGMRDTQYF,TGTGCCAGCAGTTTACTTGGGATGAGGGATACGCAGTATTTT
few,TRBD1,TRBV18,TRBJ2-7,CASGGQLLHEQYF,TGTGCCAGTGGGGGACAGCTACTTCACGAGCAGTACTTC
many,-,TRBV5-6,TRBJ1-2,CASSSGGYQPRLGGGYTF,TGTGCCAGCAGCTCGGGGGGATATCAGCCCCGATTAGGTGGTGGCTACACCTTC
few,-,TRBV7-6,TRBJ2-7,CASSLKRSEFYEQYF,TGTGCCAGCAGCTTAAAAAGGTCGGAGTTCTACGAGCAGTACTTC